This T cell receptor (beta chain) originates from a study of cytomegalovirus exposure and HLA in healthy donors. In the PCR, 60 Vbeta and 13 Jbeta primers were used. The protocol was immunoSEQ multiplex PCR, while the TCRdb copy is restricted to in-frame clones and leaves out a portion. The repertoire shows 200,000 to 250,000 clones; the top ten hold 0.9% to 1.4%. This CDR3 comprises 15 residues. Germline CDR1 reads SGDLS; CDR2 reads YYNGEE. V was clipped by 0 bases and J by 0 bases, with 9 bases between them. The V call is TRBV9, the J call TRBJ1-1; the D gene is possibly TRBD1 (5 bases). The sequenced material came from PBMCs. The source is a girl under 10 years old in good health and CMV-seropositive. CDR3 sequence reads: CASSVGWGVNTEAFF. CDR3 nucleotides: TGTGCCAGCAGCGTAGGGTGGGGGGTGAACACTGAAGCTTTCTTT. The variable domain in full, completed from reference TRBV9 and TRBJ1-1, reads DSGVTQTPKHLITATGQRVTLRCSPRSGDLSVYWYQQSLDQGLQFLIQYYNGEERAKGNILERFSAQQFPDLHSELNLSSLELGDSALYFCASSVGWGVNTEAFFGQGTRLTVV.